The rows below give T cell receptor beta chains drawn from one sample of a study of blood T cells in healthy people across ages. MiXCR, applied by TCRdb to the 5' RACE reads, yields one record per CDR3 protein. The table lists roughly 1.7 million distinct CDR3 sequences, 30% to 35% of them singletons. The sequenced sample was blood. The receptor source for this set is a woman between 25 and 40 years old in good health. Both conserved end residues are part of each CDR3. A D gene is named only where the DNA matches it firmly. Rows give clone size only sometimes, using once, few, many, or a class for an expanded clone.

TRBV29-1,NA,TRBJ1-5,TRBD1,TGCAGCGATCCGGGACAGGGGCGTTATAGCAATCAGCCCCGGCATTTT,CSDPGQGRYSNQPRHF
TRBV6-4,NA,TRBJ2-3,NA,TGTGCCAGCAGTACCGATTGGGGCACAGATACGCAGTATTTT,CASSTDWGTDTQYF
TRBV7-2,NA,TRBJ1-1,NA,TGTGCCAGCAGCTTAGCGCCCCCAAAGGGATCGGACACTGAAGCTTTCTTT,CASSLAPPKGSDTEAFF
TRBV13,many,TRBJ2-7,TRBD2,TGTGCCAGCAGCCCACTAGCGGGGGGAAGCTCCTACGAGCAGTACTTC,CASSPLAGGSSYEQYF
TRBV2,NA,TRBJ2-1,NA,TGTGCCAGCAGTGAATTAGGAGGGGGGAATGAGCAGTTCTTC,CASSELGGGNEQFF
TRBV5-6,few,TRBJ2-7,NA,TGTGCCAGCAGTTCTCTTGACACCTACGAGCAGTACTTC,CASSSLDTYEQYF
TRBV20-1,few,TRBJ2-1,TRBD2,TGCAGTGCTAGCGTTTCTAGCGGGGTCTACAATGAGCAGTTCTTC,CSASVSSGVYNEQFF
TRBV28,few,TRBJ2-5,TRBD2,TGTGCCAGCAACCAAGCGGGAGACATTGGGACCCAGTACTTC,CASNQAGDIGTQYF
TRBV20-1,few,TRBJ2-1,TRBD2,TGCAGTGCTAGCGGGAAGGGAGCGGGGTCCTACAATGAGCAGTTCTTC,CSASGKGAGSYNEQFF
TRBV20-1,NA,TRBJ2-1,TRBD2,TGCAGTGCCAGACCTTTAGCGGGAGCTTACAATGAGCAGTTCTTC,CSARPLAGAYNEQFF
TRBV5-6,NA,TRBJ2-6,NA,TGTGCCAGCAGCTACGCAGCTGGGGCCAACGTCCTGACTTTC,CASSYAAGANVLTF
TRBV6-6,many,TRBJ1-5,TRBD1,TGTGCCAGCAGTCGGGACAGGGCCTCTAATCAGCCCCAGCATTTT,CASSRDRASNQPQHF
TRBV15,NA,TRBJ1-2,NA,TGTGCCACCAGCAGAGATCGGGAGGACGGAGGCTACACCTTC,CATSRDREDGGYTF
TRBV4-1,few,TRBJ2-5,NA,TGCGCCAGCAGCCAACATAGACTCGACACAGTCCAAGAGACCCAGTACTTC,CASSQHRLDTVQETQYF
TRBV3-1,NA,TRBJ1-2,NA,TGTGCCAGCAGCCAAGCCCGGGGCCGTGGCTACACCTTC,CASSQARGRGYTF
TRBV3-1,NA,TRBJ1-1,NA,TGTGCCAGCAGCCAAGTAGGGGGGGCTGAAGCTTTCTTT,CASSQVGGAEAFF
TRBV6-5,NA,TRBJ2-3,TRBD2,TGTGCCAGCAGTTACTCTTGGGTAGCGGGGAGGGATACGCAGTATTTT,CASSYSWVAGRDTQYF
TRBV5-1,few,TRBJ2-3,TRBD2,TGCGCCAGCAGCCCTTCGGGAGGGGGGCAAGATACGCAGTATTTT,CASSPSGGGQDTQYF
TRBV7-2,few,TRBJ2-7,TRBD1,TGTGCCAGCAGCCCTGGGACAGCCCCCCTGGGACACGAGCAGTACTTC,CASSPGTAPLGHEQYF
TRBV5-1,NA,TRBJ2-2,TRBD1,TGCGCCAGCAGCTTGTTTGGGACCGGGACAGGGAACACCGGGGAGCTGTTTTTT,CASSLFGTGTGNTGELFF
TRBV29-1,NA,TRBJ2-5,TRBD2,TGCAGCGTCATAGAGGACGGGAGGGAAGGTGAGACCCAGTACTTC,CSVIEDGREGETQYF
TRBV2,once,TRBJ1-2,TRBD1,TGTGCCAGCTGGGCGACAGGGGGGCTAGGCTACACCTTC,CASWATGGLGYTF
TRBV7-3,few,TRBJ2-1,TRBD2,TGTGCCAGCAGCTTAACTCCCCTGGGGGCGGGAGGTTACAATGAGCAGTTCTTC,CASSLTPLGAGGYNEQFF
TRBV10-3,few,TRBJ2-1,NA,TGTGCCATCAGACTACAGTCCAATGAGCAGTTCTTC,CAIRLQSNEQFF